These T cell receptor beta chains were read from a single sample in a study of blood T cell repertoires in COVID-19. TCRdb keeps only in-frame clones here, not all; method: immunoSEQ multiplex PCR. The sample has 140,000 to 150,000 clones, 80% seen once. The source material was peripheral blood. These receptors were collected from an older man who had recovered from COVID-19. Each CDR3 is given with its conserved first and last residue. Fields, in order: clone size, D gene, V gene, J gene, CDR3 protein, CDR3 DNA. D genes are given only for firm matches. Size is stated for part of the rows, as once, few or many counts, or as a class when the clone is expanded.

abundance: .
d_gene: .
v_gene: TRBV27
j_gene: TRBJ2-5
CDR3aa: CASSPLLSGETQYF
CDR3nt: TGTGCCAGCAGTCCACTCCTTAGCGGCGAGACCCAGTACTTC

abundance: once
d_gene: TRBD1
v_gene: TRBV6-5
j_gene: TRBJ2-2
CDR3aa: CASSYAIQGAGELFF
CDR3nt: TGTGCCAGCAGTTACGCGATACAGGGGGCCGGGGAGCTGTTTTTT

abundance: .
d_gene: TRBD2
v_gene: TRBV7-9
j_gene: TRBJ2-1
CDR3aa: CASSRASGRDEQFF
CDR3nt: TGTGCCAGCAGCCGAGCTAGCGGGAGGGATGAGCAGTTCTTC

abundance: .
d_gene: .
v_gene: TRBV7-9
j_gene: TRBJ2-1
CDR3aa: CASSLVGEVNNEQFF
CDR3nt: TGTGCCAGCAGCTTAGTGGGGGAGGTCAACAATGAGCAGTTCTTC

abundance: .
d_gene: .
v_gene: TRBV6-5
j_gene: TRBJ1-1
CDR3aa: CASRTLDGEVTEAFF
CDR3nt: TGTGCCAGCAGGACGTTAGACGGAGAAGTAACTGAAGCTTTCTTT

abundance: .
d_gene: .
v_gene: TRBV7-6
j_gene: TRBJ1-1
CDR3aa: CASAGANTEAFF
CDR3nt: TGTGCCAGCGCAGGGGCCAACACTGAAGCTTTCTTT

abundance: .
d_gene: .
v_gene: TRBV7-3
j_gene: TRBJ2-6
CDR3aa: CASSFGSQANVLTF
CDR3nt: TGTGCCAGCAGCTTCGGGAGCCAGGCCAACGTCCTGACTTTC

abundance: .
d_gene: TRBD2
v_gene: TRBV6-5
j_gene: TRBJ2-2
CDR3aa: CASSLLGLANGGELFF
CDR3nt: TGTGCCAGCAGTTTATTAGGACTAGCGAATGGCGGGGAGCTGTTTTTT

abundance: .
d_gene: TRBD1
v_gene: TRBV27
j_gene: TRBJ1-5
CDR3aa: CASSPQGDGNQPQHF
CDR3nt: TGTGCCAGCAGTCCACAGGGGGACGGCAATCAGCCCCAGCATTTT

abundance: .
d_gene: .
v_gene: TRBV6-4
j_gene: TRBJ1-2
CDR3aa: CASSSGGGDGYTF
CDR3nt: TGTGCCAGCAGTTCCGGGGGGGGTGATGGCTACACCTTC

abundance: once
d_gene: .
v_gene: TRBV7-2
j_gene: TRBJ2-1
CDR3aa: CASSSHRDSPPFF
CDR3nt: TGTGCCAGCAGCTCCCACCGGGACTCCCCCCCGTTCTTC

abundance: .
d_gene: TRBD2
v_gene: TRBV23-1
j_gene: TRBJ2-3
CDR3aa: CASSQSVKREWADTQYF
CDR3nt: TGCGCCAGCAGTCAATCGGTAAAGCGGGAGTGGGCAGATACGCAGTATTTT

abundance: few
d_gene: TRBD1
v_gene: TRBV2
j_gene: TRBJ2-1
CDR3aa: CASNLFGGQALNEQFF
CDR3nt: TGTGCCAGCAATTTATTTGGGGGACAGGCACTCAATGAGCAGTTCTTC

abundance: .
d_gene: .
v_gene: TRBV7-9
j_gene: TRBJ2-2
CDR3aa: CASSQTTPNGELFF
CDR3nt: TGTGCCAGCAGCCAGACAACGCCGAACGGGGAGCTGTTTTTT

abundance: .
d_gene: TRBD1
v_gene: TRBV19
j_gene: TRBJ1-5
CDR3aa: CASSPRDRGNQPQHF
CDR3nt: TGTGCCAGTAGTCCCCGGGACAGGGGCAATCAGCCCCAGCATTTT

abundance: .
d_gene: TRBD1
v_gene: TRBV29-1
j_gene: TRBJ2-7
CDR3aa: CSTRQGAYEQYF
CDR3nt: TGCAGCACCAGACAGGGGGCCTACGAGCAGTACTTC

abundance: .
d_gene: TRBD2
v_gene: TRBV24-1
j_gene: TRBJ2-1
CDR3aa: CATKTKKREGCCNEQFF
CDR3nt: TGTGCCACCAAGACAAAAAAGCGGGAGGGCTGCTGCAATGAGCAGTTCTTC

abundance: .
d_gene: .
v_gene: TRBV5-5
j_gene: TRBJ1-2
CDR3aa: CASSPRDYYGYTF
CDR3nt: TGTGCCAGCAGCCCCAGGGACTACTATGGCTACACCTTC

abundance: .
d_gene: .
v_gene: TRBV19
j_gene: TRBJ1-1
CDR3aa: CASSISGALLEAFF
CDR3nt: TGTGCCAGTAGTATTTCAGGGGCGCTTCTTGAAGCTTTCTTT

abundance: .
d_gene: TRBD2
v_gene: TRBV10-3
j_gene: TRBJ2-3
CDR3aa: CAIRATSGADTQYF
CDR3nt: TGTGCCATCAGGGCGACTAGCGGGGCAGATACGCAGTATTTT

abundance: .
d_gene: TRBD2
v_gene: TRBV4-3
j_gene: TRBJ2-3
CDR3aa: CASSQDVAGKVDTQYF
CDR3nt: TGCGCCAGCAGCCAAGATGTAGCGGGAAAGGTAGATACGCAGTATTTT

abundance: .
d_gene: TRBD2
v_gene: TRBV27
j_gene: TRBJ2-1
CDR3aa: CASSLAGVDNEQFF
CDR3nt: TGTGCCAGCAGCCTAGCGGGAGTAGACAATGAGCAGTTCTTC

abundance: few
d_gene: .
v_gene: TRBV6-6
j_gene: TRBJ2-1
CDR3aa: CASSVGAYNEQFF
CDR3nt: TGTGCCAGCAGTGTTGGAGCCTACAATGAGCAGTTCTTC

abundance: .
d_gene: TRBD2
v_gene: TRBV5-1
j_gene: TRBJ2-2
CDR3aa: CASSTGTSSTGELFF
CDR3nt: TGCGCCAGCAGCACCGGGACTAGCAGCACCGGGGAGCTGTTTTTT

abundance: .
d_gene: TRBD2
v_gene: TRBV7-2
j_gene: TRBJ2-2
CDR3aa: CASSQAGIRTGELFF
CDR3nt: TGTGCCAGCAGTCAAGCGGGAATTCGGACCGGGGAGCTGTTTTTT

abundance: few
d_gene: .
v_gene: TRBV29-1
j_gene: TRBJ2-3
CDR3aa: CSVEVAPDTQYF
CDR3nt: TGCAGCGTTGAAGTTGCGCCAGATACGCAGTATTTT

abundance: .
d_gene: .
v_gene: TRBV6-6
j_gene: TRBJ2-3
CDR3aa: CAGGGSTDTQYF
CDR3nt: TGTGCTGGAGGGGGCAGCACAGATACGCAGTATTTT

abundance: few
d_gene: TRBD2
v_gene: TRBV15
j_gene: TRBJ2-7
CDR3aa: CATSRVGTSGRSLYEQYF
CDR3nt: TGTGCCACCAGCAGAGTAGGGACTAGCGGGAGGTCCCTCTACGAGCAGTACTTC

abundance: .
d_gene: .
v_gene: TRBV30
j_gene: TRBJ2-5
CDR3aa: CAWSPRLQETQYF
CDR3nt: TGTGCCTGGAGTCCCCGACTCCAAGAGACCCAGTACTTC

abundance: .
d_gene: .
v_gene: TRBV2
j_gene: TRBJ1-1
CDR3aa: CASGDFLNTEAFF
CDR3nt: TGTGCCAGCGGGGACTTCTTGAACACTGAAGCTTTCTTT

abundance: .
d_gene: TRBD2
v_gene: TRBV9
j_gene: TRBJ2-1
CDR3aa: CASSVGGAPRNEQFF
CDR3nt: TGTGCCAGCAGCGTGGGAGGGGCCCCGAGGAATGAGCAGTTCTTC

abundance: few
d_gene: TRBD1
v_gene: TRBV4-1
j_gene: TRBJ2-7
CDR3aa: CASSQPGQGRYEQYF
CDR3nt: TGCGCCAGCAGCCAACCGGGACAGGGGCGATACGAGCAGTACTTC

abundance: .
d_gene: TRBD1
v_gene: TRBV15
j_gene: TRBJ2-7
CDR3aa: CATSGGAGTGVMEQYF
CDR3nt: TGTGCCACCAGCGGAGGCGCCGGGACAGGGGTGATGGAGCAGTACTTC

abundance: .
d_gene: TRBD2
v_gene: TRBV10-3
j_gene: TRBJ2-2
CDR3aa: CAIFSGLAGEHTGELFF
CDR3nt: TGTGCCATCTTCTCGGGACTAGCGGGGGAGCACACCGGGGAGCTGTTTTTT

abundance: .
d_gene: .
v_gene: TRBV11-2
j_gene: TRBJ2-1
CDR3aa: CASSQLGLGEQFF
CDR3nt: TGTGCCAGCAGCCAATTAGGACTGGGTGAGCAGTTCTTC

abundance: once
d_gene: TRBD2
v_gene: TRBV3-1/TRBV3-2
j_gene: TRBJ2-5
CDR3aa: CASSQYSGVGETQYF
CDR3nt: TGTGCCAGCAGCCAATATAGCGGGGTTGGAGAGACCCAGTACTTC